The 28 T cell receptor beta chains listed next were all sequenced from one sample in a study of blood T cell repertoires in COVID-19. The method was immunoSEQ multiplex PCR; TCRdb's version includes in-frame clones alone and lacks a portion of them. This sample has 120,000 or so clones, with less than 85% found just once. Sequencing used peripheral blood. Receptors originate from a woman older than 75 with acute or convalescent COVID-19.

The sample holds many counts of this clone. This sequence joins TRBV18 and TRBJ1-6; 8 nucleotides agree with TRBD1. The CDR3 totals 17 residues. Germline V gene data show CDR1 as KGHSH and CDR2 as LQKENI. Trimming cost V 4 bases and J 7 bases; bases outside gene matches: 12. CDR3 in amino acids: CASSQNNGQGGNSPLHF. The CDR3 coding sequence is TGTGCCAGCTCACAAAATAACGGACAGGGCGGGAATTCACCCCTCCACTTT.

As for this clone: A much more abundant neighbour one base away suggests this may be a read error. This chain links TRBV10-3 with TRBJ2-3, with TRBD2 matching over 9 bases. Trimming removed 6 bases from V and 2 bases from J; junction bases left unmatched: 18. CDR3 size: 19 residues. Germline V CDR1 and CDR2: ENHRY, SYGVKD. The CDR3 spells CAISFRTSERGGDTDTQYF. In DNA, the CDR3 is TGTGCCATCAGCTTCCGGACTAGCGAGAGAGGGGGAGACACAGATACGCAGTATTTT.

CDR3 protein: CATSDPNREGAYNEQFF. In DNA form, the CDR3 reads TGTGCCACCAGTGATCCCAACAGGGAAGGGGCCTACAATGAGCAGTTCTTC. V usage is TRBV24-1 and J usage is TRBJ2-1, with a tentative D call TRBD1 (6 bases). Germline V gene lookup returns CDR1 KGHDR and CDR2 SFDVKD. This CDR3 contains 17 residues. V was clipped by 3 bases and J by 2 bases, with 16 bases between them.

CDR3 protein: CAYSRPGRESYGYTF. CDR3 bases: TGTGCCTACAGTCGACCCGGACGGGAATCCTATGGCTACACCTTC. The rearrangement joins TRBV28 to TRBJ1-2; D unclear. Trimming left V 11 bases short and J 4 bases short, with 23 bases between. Germline CDR1 MDHEN, CDR2 SYDVKM. The CDR3 has 15 residues.

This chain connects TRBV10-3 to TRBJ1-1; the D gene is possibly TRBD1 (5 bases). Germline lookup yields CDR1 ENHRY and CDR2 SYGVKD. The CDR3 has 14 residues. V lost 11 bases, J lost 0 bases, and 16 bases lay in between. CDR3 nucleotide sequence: TGTGCCTCGGGGGGTGGGACCCTGAACACTGAAGCTTTCTTT. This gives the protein CASGGGTLNTEAFF.

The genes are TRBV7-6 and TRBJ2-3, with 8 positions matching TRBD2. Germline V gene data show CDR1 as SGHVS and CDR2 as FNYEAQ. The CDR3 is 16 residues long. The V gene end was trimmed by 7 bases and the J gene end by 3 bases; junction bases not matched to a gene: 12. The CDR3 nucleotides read TGTGCCAGCACCCTTGGGCAAGCGGGAGCGACAGATACGCAGTATTTT. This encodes CASTLGQAGATDTQYF.

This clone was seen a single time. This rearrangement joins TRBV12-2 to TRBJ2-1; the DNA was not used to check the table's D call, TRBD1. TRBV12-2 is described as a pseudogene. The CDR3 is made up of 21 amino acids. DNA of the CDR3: TGTGCAAGTCGCTTAGAAGGCGGACAGGGGGCGCGGTGGACAACCTACAATGAGCAGTTCTTC. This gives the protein CASRLEGGQGARWTTYNEQFF.

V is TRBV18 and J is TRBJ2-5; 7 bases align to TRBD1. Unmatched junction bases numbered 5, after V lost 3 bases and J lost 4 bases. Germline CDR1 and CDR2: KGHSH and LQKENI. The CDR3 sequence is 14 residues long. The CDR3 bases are TGTGCCAGCTCACCCGACAGGGTGGGAGAGACCCAGTACTTC. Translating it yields CASSPDRVGETQYF.

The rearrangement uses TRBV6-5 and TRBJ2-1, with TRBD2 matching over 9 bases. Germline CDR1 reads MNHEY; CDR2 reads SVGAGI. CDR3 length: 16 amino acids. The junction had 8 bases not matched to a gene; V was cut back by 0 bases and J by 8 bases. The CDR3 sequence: CASSYSGGGARYEQFF. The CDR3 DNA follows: TGTGCCAGCAGTTACTCGGGCGGGGGGGCTCGATATGAGCAGTTCTTC.

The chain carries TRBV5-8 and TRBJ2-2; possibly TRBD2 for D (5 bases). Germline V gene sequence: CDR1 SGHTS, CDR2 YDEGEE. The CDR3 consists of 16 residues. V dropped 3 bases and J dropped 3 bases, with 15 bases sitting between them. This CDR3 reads CASSSQVSSYTGELFF. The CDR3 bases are TGTGCCAGCAGCTCCCAGGTGTCTAGCTACACCGGGGAGCTGTTTTTT. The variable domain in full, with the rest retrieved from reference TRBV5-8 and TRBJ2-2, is EAGVTQSPTHLIKTRGQQATLRCSPISGHTSVYWYQQALGLGLQFLLWYDEGEERNRGNFPPRFSGRQFPNYSSELNVNALELEDSALYLCASSSQVSSYTGELFFGEGSRLTVL.

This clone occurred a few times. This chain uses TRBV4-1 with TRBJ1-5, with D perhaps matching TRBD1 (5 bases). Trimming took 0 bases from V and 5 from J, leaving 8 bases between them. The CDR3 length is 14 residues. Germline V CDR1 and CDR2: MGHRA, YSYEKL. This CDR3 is CASSQDWGDQPQHF. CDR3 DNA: TGCGCCAGCAGCCAAGATTGGGGGGATCAGCCCCAGCATTTT.

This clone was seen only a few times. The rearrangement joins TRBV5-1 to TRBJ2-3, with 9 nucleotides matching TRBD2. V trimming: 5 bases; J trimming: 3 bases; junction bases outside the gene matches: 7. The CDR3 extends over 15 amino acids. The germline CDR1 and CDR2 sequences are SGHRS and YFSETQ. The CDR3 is CASSVAGVGTDTQYF. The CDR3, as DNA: TGCGCCAGCAGTGTAGCGGGAGTAGGGACAGATACGCAGTATTTT.

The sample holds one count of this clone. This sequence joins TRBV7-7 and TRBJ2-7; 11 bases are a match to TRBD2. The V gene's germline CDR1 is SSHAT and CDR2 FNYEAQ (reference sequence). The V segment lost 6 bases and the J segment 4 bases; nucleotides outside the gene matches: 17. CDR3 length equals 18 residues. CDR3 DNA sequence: TGTGCCAGCAGTCCCGGAATAGCGGGAGGGCCAAAACAATACGAGCAGTACTTC. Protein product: CASSPGIAGGPKQYEQYF.

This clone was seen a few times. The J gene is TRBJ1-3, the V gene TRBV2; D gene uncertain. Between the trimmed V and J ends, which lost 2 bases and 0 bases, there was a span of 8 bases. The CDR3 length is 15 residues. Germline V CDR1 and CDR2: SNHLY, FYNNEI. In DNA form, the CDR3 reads TGTGCCAGCAGTGAACACCCGAGCTCTGGAAACACCATATATTTT. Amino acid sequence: CASSEHPSSGNTIYF.

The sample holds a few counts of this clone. In DNA, the CDR3 is TGTGCCAGCAGCTCGCCAGGGCTGACCGGGGAGCTGTTTTTT. As protein: CASSSPGLTGELFF. This chain links TRBV7-2 with TRBJ2-2, with D perhaps matching TRBD1 (5 bases). From germline, CDR1 is SGHTA and CDR2 FQGNSA. The V end was cut by 4 bases, the J end by 5 bases, with 11 bases between. This CDR3 region has 14 residues.

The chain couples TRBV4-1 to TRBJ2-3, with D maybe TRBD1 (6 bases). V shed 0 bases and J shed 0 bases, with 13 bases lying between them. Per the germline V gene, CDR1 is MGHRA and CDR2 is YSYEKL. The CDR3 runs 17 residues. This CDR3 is CASSQDFRGASTDTQYF. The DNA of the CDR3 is TGCGCCAGCAGCCAAGATTTCAGGGGCGCTAGCACAGATACGCAGTATTTT.

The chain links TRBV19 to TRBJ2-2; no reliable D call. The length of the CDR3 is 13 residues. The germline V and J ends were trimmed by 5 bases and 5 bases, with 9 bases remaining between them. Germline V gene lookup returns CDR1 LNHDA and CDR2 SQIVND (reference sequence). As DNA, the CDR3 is TGTGCCAGTAGTCCCATGAGGACCGGGGAGCTGTTTTTT. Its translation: CASSPMRTGELFF.

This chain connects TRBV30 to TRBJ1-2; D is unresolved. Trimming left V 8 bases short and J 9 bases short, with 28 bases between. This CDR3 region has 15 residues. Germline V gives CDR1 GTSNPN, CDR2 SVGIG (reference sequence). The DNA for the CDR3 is TGTGCCACCACTCGGGAAACCCTATCCCCATCTAGCTACACCTTC. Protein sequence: CATTRETLSPSSYTF.

The CDR3 nucleotides read TGTGCCAGCAGCTTGAGGAGCCTAGCGGGGGGGCCGTACAATGAGCAGTTCTTC. Its translation is CASSLRSLAGGPYNEQFF. The chain recombines TRBV5-4 with TRBJ2-1; TRBD2 matches 12 bases. J lost 4 bases, V lost 1 base, and 9 bases had no gene match. This CDR3 has 18 amino acids. The germline V gene encodes CDR1 SGHNT and CDR2 YYREEE (reference sequence). The whole variable domain, filled in from reference TRBV5-4 and TRBJ2-1, reads ETGVTQSPTHLIKTRGQQVTLRCSSQSGHNTVSWYQQALGQGPQFIFQYYREEENGRGNFPPRFSGLQFPNYSSELNVNALELDDSALYLCASSLRSLAGGPYNEQFFGPGTRLTVL.

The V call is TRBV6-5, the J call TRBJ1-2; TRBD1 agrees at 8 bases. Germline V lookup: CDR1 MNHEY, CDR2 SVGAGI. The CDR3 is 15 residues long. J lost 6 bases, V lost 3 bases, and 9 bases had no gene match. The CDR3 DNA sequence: TGTGCCAGCAGTTATTTCAGGGGGCGCGCGGATGGCTACACCTTC. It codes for CASSYFRGRADGYTF.

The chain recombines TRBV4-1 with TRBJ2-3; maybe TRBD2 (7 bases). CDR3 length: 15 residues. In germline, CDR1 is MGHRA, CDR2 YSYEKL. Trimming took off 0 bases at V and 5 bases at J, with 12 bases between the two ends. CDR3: CASSQDRRGLDTQYF. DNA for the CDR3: TGCGCCAGCAGCCAAGACCGGCGGGGGCTAGATACGCAGTATTTT.

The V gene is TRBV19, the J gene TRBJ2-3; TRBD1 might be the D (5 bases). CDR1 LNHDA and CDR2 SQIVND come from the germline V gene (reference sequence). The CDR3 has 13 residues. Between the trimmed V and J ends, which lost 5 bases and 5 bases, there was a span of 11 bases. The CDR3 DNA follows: TGTGCCAGTAGTTTGGGGCCGGGAGATACGCAGTATTTT. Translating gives CASSLGPGDTQYF. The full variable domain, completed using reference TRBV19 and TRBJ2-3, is DGGITQSPKYLFRKEGQNVTLSCEQNLNHDAMYWYRQDPGQGLRLIYYSQIVNDFQKGDIAEGYSVSREKKESFPLTVTSAQKNPTAFYLCASSLGPGDTQYFGPGTRLTVL.

CDR3 nucleotides: TGTGCCAGCACCCGGGGTCTCGACTCCTACGAGCAGTACTTC. Protein: CASTRGLDSYEQYF. The chain links TRBV3-1 (or the pseudogene TRBV3-2) to TRBJ2-7; a weak D match, TRBD2 (5 bases). Trimming cost V 7 bases and J 0 bases, with 13 bases left between them. This CDR3 has 14 amino acids. Germline V gene lookup returns CDR1 LGHDT and CDR2 YNNKEL (reference sequence).

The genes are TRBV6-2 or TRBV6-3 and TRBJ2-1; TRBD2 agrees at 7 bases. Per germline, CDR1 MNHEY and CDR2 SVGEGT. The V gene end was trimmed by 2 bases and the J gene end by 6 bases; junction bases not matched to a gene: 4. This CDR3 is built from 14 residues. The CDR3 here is CASSYRRERNEQFF. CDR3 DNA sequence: TGTGCCAGCAGTTACAGGCGGGAGCGCAATGAGCAGTTCTTC.

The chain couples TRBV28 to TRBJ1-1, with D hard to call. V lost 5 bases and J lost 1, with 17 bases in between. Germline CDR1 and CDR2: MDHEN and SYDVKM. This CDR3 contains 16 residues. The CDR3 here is CASSRLVLSGNTEAFF. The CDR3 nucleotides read TGTGCCAGCAGTCGCCTGGTGTTATCGGGGAACACTGAAGCTTTCTTT.

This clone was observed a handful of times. The CDR3 protein is CASSESFWRTDTDTQYF. The DNA for the CDR3 is TGTGCCAGCAGTGAATCATTTTGGAGGACTGACACAGATACGCAGTATTTT. The chain combines TRBV2 with TRBJ2-3, with D maybe TRBD2 (5 bases). Germline CDR1 SNHLY, CDR2 FYNNEI. The CDR3 spans 17 residues. Trimming cost V 2 bases and J 2 bases, with 17 bases left between them.

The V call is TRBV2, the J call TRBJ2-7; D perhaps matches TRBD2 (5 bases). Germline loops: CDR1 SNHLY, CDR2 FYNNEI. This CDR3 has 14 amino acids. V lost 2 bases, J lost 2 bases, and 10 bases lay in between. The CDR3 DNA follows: TGTGCCAGCAGTGAAAGGAGGCCACCCTACGAGCAGTACTTC. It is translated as CASSERRPPYEQYF. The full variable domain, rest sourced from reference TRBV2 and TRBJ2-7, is EPEVTQTPSHQVTQMGQEVILRCVPISNHLYFYWYRQILGQKVEFLVSFYNNEISEKSEIFDDQFSVERPDGSNFTLKIRSTKLEDSAMYFCASSERRPPYEQYFGPGTRLTVT.

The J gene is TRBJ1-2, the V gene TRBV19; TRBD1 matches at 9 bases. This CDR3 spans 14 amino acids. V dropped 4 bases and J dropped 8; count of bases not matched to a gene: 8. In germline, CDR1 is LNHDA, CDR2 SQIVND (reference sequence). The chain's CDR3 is CASSTDRGTRGYTF. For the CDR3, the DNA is TGTGCCAGTAGTACGGACAGGGGAACTAGGGGCTACACCTTC.